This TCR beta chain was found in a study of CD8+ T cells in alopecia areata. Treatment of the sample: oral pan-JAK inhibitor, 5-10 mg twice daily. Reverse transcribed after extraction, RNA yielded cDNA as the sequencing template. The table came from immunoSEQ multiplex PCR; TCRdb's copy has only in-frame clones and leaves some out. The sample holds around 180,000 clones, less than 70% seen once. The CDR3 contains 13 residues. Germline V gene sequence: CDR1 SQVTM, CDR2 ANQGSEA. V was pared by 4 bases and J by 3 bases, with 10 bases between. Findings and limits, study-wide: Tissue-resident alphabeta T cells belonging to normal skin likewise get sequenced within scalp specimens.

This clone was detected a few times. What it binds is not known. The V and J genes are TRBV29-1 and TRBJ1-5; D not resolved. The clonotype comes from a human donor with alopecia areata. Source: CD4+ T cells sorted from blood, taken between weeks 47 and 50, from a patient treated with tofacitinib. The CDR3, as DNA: TGCAGCGTTGTAGGCAGCGTCAATCAGCCCCAGCATTTT. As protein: CSVVGSVNQPQHF. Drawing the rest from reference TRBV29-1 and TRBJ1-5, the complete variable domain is SAVISQKPSRDICQRGTSLTIQCQVDSQVTMMFWYRQQPGQSLTLIATANQGSEATYESGFVIDKFPISRPNLTFSTLTVSNMSPEDSSIYLCSVVGSVNQPQHFGDGTRLSIL.